The next 10 T cell receptor beta chains were all read from a single sample in a study of T cell responses to AZD1222 COVID-19 vaccine (dated by TCRdb to the early 2020s). The time point label on this specimen signifies: about 28 days (+/-7) after the second vaccine dose. The library relied on the immunoSEQ multiplex PCR assay. This is the immuneACCESS table as TCRdb keeps it, with only in-frame sequences that have V and J called. A part of the clones is gone; compared with another copy, unresolved V genes explain less than half, and the rest is unexplained. The sample records roughly 140,000 clones, about 88% of which are singletons. Approximately 3% of the sample is taken by the ten largest. Material: peripheral blood, obtained 28 days after the second AZD1222 dose. The source of these receptors is an adult who received the AZD1222 COVID-19 vaccine.

The V and J genes are TRBV5-1 and TRBJ2-7; 8 bases are shared with TRBD2. Germline loops: CDR1 SGHRS, CDR2 YFSETQ. After removal of 3 bases from V and 3 bases from J, the junction contained 11 bases not matched to a gene. This CDR3 region has 16 residues. For the CDR3, the DNA is TGCGCCAGCAGCTGGGACCCGGGACTAGAGTACTACGAGCAGTACTTC. As protein: CASSWDPGLEYYEQYF.

The chain links TRBV30 to TRBJ1-1, with 7 bases matching TRBD1. The V segment lost 4 bases and the J segment 0 bases; nucleotides outside the gene matches: 2. Germline CDR1 GTSNPN, CDR2 SVGIG (reference sequence). This CDR3 is built from 13 residues. CDR3 residues: CAWKTGLNTEAFF. The CDR3 DNA sequence: TGTGCCTGGAAGACAGGGTTGAACACTGAAGCTTTCTTT.

V usage is TRBV6-2 or TRBV6-3 and J usage is TRBJ1-2; D not resolved. With 6 bases removed from V and 6 bases from J, the gap between germline ends came to 29 bases. The CDR3 sequence is 18 residues long. The germline V gene encodes CDR1 MNHEY and CDR2 SVGEGT. The CDR3: CASSPRVQQPVDSHGYTF. CDR3 coding DNA: TGTGCCAGCAGCCCCCGGGTTCAGCAACCAGTTGATAGTCATGGCTACACCTTC.

This chain links TRBV29-1 with TRBJ1-1; D not resolved. The length of the CDR3 is 11 residues. V lost 7 bases and J lost 4, with 10 bases in between. The germline V gene encodes CDR1 SQVTM and CDR2 ANQGSEA. CDR3 sequence: CSATGSTEAFF. The CDR3 coding sequence is TGCAGCGCTACGGGAAGCACTGAAGCTTTCTTT.

This chain joins TRBV2 and TRBJ1-5, with 8 positions matching TRBD1. With V trimmed by 5 bases and J by 1 base, 10 bases remained unmatched. Germline lookup yields CDR1 SNHLY and CDR2 FYNNEI. CDR3 length: 17 amino acids. CDR3 region: CASSPQGAGMSNQPQHF. The DNA for the CDR3 is TGTGCCAGCAGTCCGCAGGGGGCAGGGATGAGCAATCAGCCCCAGCATTTT.

The gene calls are TRBV28 and TRBJ1-2; unclear D gene. V was cut by 3 bases and J by 3 bases, with 8 bases left in between. Germline V lookup: CDR1 MDHEN, CDR2 SYDVKM. This CDR3 region has 13 residues. Here the CDR3 reads CASSLANHYGYTF. The CDR3 DNA is TGTGCCAGCAGTTTGGCGAACCACTATGGCTACACCTTC.

V is TRBV28 and J is TRBJ2-5; D is undetermined. Trimming cost V 2 bases and J 4 bases, with 8 bases left between them. Germline V lookup: CDR1 MDHEN, CDR2 SYDVKM. This CDR3 contains 13 residues. This CDR3 is CASSLTTGETQYF. The DNA for the CDR3 is TGTGCCAGCAGTTTAACTACGGGAGAGACCCAGTACTTC.

The chain joins TRBV6-5 to TRBJ2-5, with a possible D match to TRBD2 (6 bases). Germline V gene sequence: CDR1 MNHEY, CDR2 SVGAGI. The germline V and J ends were trimmed by 4 bases and 5 bases, with 14 bases remaining between them. This CDR3 has 14 residues. The CDR3 DNA follows: TGTGCCAGCAGTTTACATCCGGAGGGGGAGACCCAGTACTTC. This translates into CASSLHPEGETQYF.

This clone was seen only a few times. This chain connects TRBV24-1 to TRBJ1-1, with 8 bases that match TRBD1. The CDR3 is 14 residues long. CDR1 and CDR2 from the germline V gene are KGHDR and SFDVKD. Trimming at V came to 9 bases and at J to 2 bases, leaving 7 bases not matched to a gene. CDR3 sequence: CATAGTGGNTEAFF. The CDR3 region has the DNA TGTGCCACCGCGGGCACAGGGGGAAACACTGAAGCTTTCTTT.

V is TRBV5-4 and J is TRBJ2-7; 7 bases are shared with TRBD2. The germline gives CDR1 SGHNT, CDR2 YYREEE (reference sequence). The CDR3 totals 15 residues. The trim removed 6 bases at V and 2 bases at J, leaving 11 bases unmatched. CDR3 residues: CASTPGGEMAYEQYF. In DNA, the CDR3 is TGTGCCAGCACACCTGGGGGGGAAATGGCCTACGAGCAGTACTTC. Combining the CDR3 with reference TRBV5-4 and TRBJ2-7 gives the whole variable domain ETGVTQSPTHLIKTRGQQVTLRCSSQSGHNTVSWYQQALGQGPQFIFQYYREEENGRGNFPPRFSGLQFPNYSSELNVNALELDDSALYLCASTPGGEMAYEQYFGPGTRLTVT.